This T cell receptor beta chain emerged from a study of OX40 agonist ivuxolimab in advanced cancers. Germline loops: CDR1 SQVTM, CDR2 ANQGSEA. The CDR3 contains 12 residues. Trimming pared 3 bases from V and 9 bases from J, leaving 13 bases between. The protocol was immunoSEQ multiplex PCR, while the TCRdb copy is restricted to in-frame clones and leaves out a portion. The sample carries 55,000 to 80,000 clones, almost 85% recorded once. The TCR originated in an adult with an advanced solid tumor such as melanoma, head and neck, liver or kidney cancer. This chain links TRBV29-1 with TRBJ2-3; possibly TRBD1 or TRBD2 for D (6 bases each). The sequencing here drew on CD4+ or CD8+ T cells sorted from blood, taken in a trial of the OX40 agonist ivuxolimab. Here the CDR3 reads CSVESRGQTQYF. DNA for the CDR3: TGCAGCGTTGAGTCACGGGGGCAGACGCAGTATTTT.